This TCR beta chain originates from a study of Ad26.COV2.S vaccination and SARS-CoV-2 variants. Overall study results and limits: Vaccinated and placebo-treated recipients had similar non-spike TCR breadth. Substantial response breadth was reportedly seen for spike-specific CD8+ and CD4+ T cells after vaccination. Assessments of TCR breadth and depth may have underestimated the total T cell responses. Placebo recipients had lower spike-specific TCR breadth than vaccine recipients.

The method was immunoSEQ multiplex PCR; TCRdb's version includes in-frame clones alone and lacks a portion of them. The table lists 97,000 or so clones, roughly 75% of them singletons. CDR3 size: 12 residues. Germline CDR1 and CDR2: MDHEN and SYDVKM. Trimming cost V 6 bases and J 3 bases, with 9 bases left between them. To note about this clone: Its antigen remains unknown.

The TCR originated in a human donor who had recovered from COVID-19. The source material was peripheral blood, sampled after recovery from COVID-19. The chain couples TRBV28 to TRBJ2-7; TRBD1 is a possible D gene (6 bases). The CDR3 coding sequence is TGTGCCAGCAGCCAGGGGAACTACGAGCAGTACTTC. Encoded protein: CASSQGNYEQYF.